Listed below are T cell receptor beta chains from one sample, sequenced in a study of T cells in Graves' hyperthyroidism and ophthalmopathy. TCRdb analysed the multiplex PCR reads with MiXCR anew, one entry per CDR3 protein. The sample has about 200,000 distinct CDR3 sequences, roughly 15% seen once. The sample comprised blood. Receptor source: a man aged 45-60 years with Graves' hyperthyroidism. CDR3s leave out the opening cysteine and the closing phenylalanine or tryptophan.

>TRBJ1-2|TRBV4-1
ASSHTGQGLYGYT
>TRBJ2-3|TRBV2
ASSIVGGTDTQY
>TRBJ2-2|TRBV9
ASSFTTRSANTGELF
>TRBJ2-7|TRBV30
AWSGGLSYEQY
>TRBJ2-3|TRBV20-1
STIPGQRSDTQY
>TRBJ2-7|TRBV3-1
ASSQMTEWAVLY
>TRBJ2-5|TRBV4-1
ASSQVGAKTQY
>TRBJ1-1|TRBV6-1
ASGNSHKAF
>TRBJ1-6|TRBV6-1
ASGRANNSPLH
>TRBJ1-1|TRBV20-1
RARTQGSTEAF
>TRBJ2-6|TRBV7-2
ASSRTSGNSGANVLT
>TRBJ2-3|TRBV6-5
ASSYGRDIRTDTQY
>TRBJ2-1|TRBV7-9
ASRSAGTSGNEQF
>TRBJ2-7|TRBV6-1
ASSWAESYEQY
>TRBJ2-3|TRBV18
ASSGRDYGSTDTQY
>TRBJ2-5|TRBV6-1
ASRVISGETQY
>TRBJ1-2|TRBV2
ASSEAGGASYGYT
>TRBJ2-4|TRBV7-8
ASSLPLRLGAKNIQY
>TRBJ2-1|TRBV3-1
ASSQDATSGWYNEQF
>TRBJ1-1|TRBV12-3/TRBV12-4
ASSFTGQARNTEAF
>TRBJ2-1|TRBV20-1
SARPIEREGLDEQF
>TRBJ2-5|TRBV7-9
ASSSTRGFQETQY
>TRBJ2-1|TRBV7-7
ASSLAGRHNEQF
>TRBJ2-3|TRBV2
ASIDRSNADTQY
>TRBJ1-5|TRBV7-2
ASSLGERQPQH
>TRBJ2-3|TRBV7-9
ASSPYSDTQY
>TRBJ2-1|TRBV9
ASSGGLSYNEQF
>TRBJ1-3|TRBV12-3/TRBV12-4
ASSYGGNSGNTIY
>TRBJ2-1|TRBV7-9
ASSLGVRRNEQF